Following are 18 T cell receptor beta chains from one sample sequenced in a study of identical twins. One entry per CDR3 protein, called by TCRdb with MiXCR from the 5' RACE reads. The data contain approximately 670,000 distinct CDR3 sequences, approximately 6% of them singletons. Sequencing used naive T cells sorted from blood. Source of these receptors: a man aged 18 to 35 in good health.

This clonotype was detected many times. J is TRBJ1-5 and V is TRBV12-3 or TRBV12-4; D gene unclear. The V end lost 5 bases, the J end lost 9 bases, and 11 bases lay between the germline ends. The CDR3 has 12 residues. The CDR3, as DNA: TGTGCCAGCAGTCCTTCTTTAGGGCCCCAGCATTTT. This translates into CASSPSLGPQHF.

This clonotype appeared many times. This sequence joins TRBV3-1 and TRBJ2-3; a possible D gene is TRBD2 (6 bases). V was clipped by 2 bases and J by 5 bases, with 8 bases between them. This CDR3 is 13 amino acids long. CDR1 LGHDT and CDR2 YNNKEL come from the germline V gene (reference sequence). CDR3 bases: TGTGCCAGCAGCCAACGGCGGGGAGATACGCAGTATTTT. Its translation is CASSQRRGDTQYF.

In its sample, this clonotype was seen a few times. The V gene is TRBV20-1, the J gene TRBJ1-2; D unresolved. This CDR3 region has 13 residues. Trimming shortened V by 0 bases and J by 3 bases, and 8 bases separated the two germline ends. The germline V gene has CDR1 DFQATT and CDR2 SNEGSKA (reference sequence). The CDR3 nucleotides are TGCAGTGCTAGAGATTACGGAGACTATGGCTACACCTTC. This sequence encodes CSARDYGDYGYTF.

CDR3 sequence: CASSPRLAGEMFF. The CDR3 DNA is TGTGCCAGCAGTCCAAGACTAGCGGGAGAGATGTTCTTC. The V gene is TRBV12-3 or TRBV12-4, the J gene TRBJ2-1, with TRBD2 matching over 12 bases. The CDR3 length is 13 residues. Losses at the gene ends were 5 bases for V and 15 bases for J; bases not matched to a gene: 8.

The sample holds a few counts of this clonotype. The gene calls are TRBV20-1 and TRBJ2-1; perhaps TRBD2 as D (6 bases). This CDR3 region has 18 residues. Trimming pared 0 bases from V and 4 bases from J, leaving 22 bases between. CDR1 is DFQATT, CDR2 SNEGSKA, per germline (reference sequence). CDR3 residues: CSARDVAGRNKIYNEQFF. In nucleotides, the CDR3 is TGCAGTGCTAGAGATGTGGCGGGACGAAATAAAATTTACAATGAGCAGTTCTTC.

This clonotype was seen many times. The chain uses TRBV27 and TRBJ1-1, with 8 bases aligning to TRBD1. The CDR3 runs to 14 residues. V shed 5 bases and J 5 bases; nucleotides not matched to a gene: 7. The germline CDR1 and CDR2 sequences are MNHEY and SMNVEV (reference sequence). CDR3 DNA sequence: TGTGCCAGCAGTCCGATCAACAGGGGGACTGAAGCTTTCTTT. It codes for CASSPINRGTEAFF.

This clonotype was picked up a small number of times. The chain is built from TRBV27 and TRBJ2-1, with D tentatively TRBD2 (7 bases). This CDR3 region has 12 residues. V shed 8 bases and J shed 12 bases, with 17 bases lying between them. Germline CDR1 is MNHEY and CDR2 is SMNVEV (reference sequence). CDR3 region: CASWGGLRVQFF. The CDR3, as DNA: TGTGCCAGCTGGGGGGGGCTGAGGGTGCAGTTCTTC.

The chain combines TRBV28 with TRBJ2-7; D could derive from TRBD1 or TRBD2 (5 bases each). Trimming left V 5 bases short and J 4 bases short, with 15 bases between. Germline V gene sequence: CDR1 MDHEN, CDR2 SYDVKM. This CDR3 is 14 amino acids long. In DNA form, the CDR3 reads TGTGCCAGCAGTCAATACGGGACGATATACGAGCAGTACTTC. Amino acid sequence: CASSQYGTIYEQYF.

This clonotype turned up a few times. The chain joins TRBV7-6 to TRBJ2-2; TRBD2 agrees at 9 bases. Looked up from germline, CDR1 is SGHVS and CDR2 is FNYEAQ. This CDR3 region has 16 residues. Trimming removed 5 bases from V and 5 bases from J; junction bases left unmatched: 9. CDR3 nucleotides: TGTGCCAGCAGCCCTGGGGCCAGCGGGAGGACCGGGGAGCTGTTTTTT. It encodes CASSPGASGRTGELFF.

The chain carries TRBV7-6 and TRBJ2-3; TRBD2 matches 9 bases. V shed 5 bases, J shed 4 bases, and the junction held 16 bases outside the gene matches. Germline V CDR1 and CDR2: SGHVS, FNYEAQ. This CDR3 comprises 18 residues. Written as DNA, the CDR3 is TGTGCCAGCAGCCCCAGCGGTGGCGGGAGGGCCAGATCAGATACGCAGTATTTT. Translating gives CASSPSGGGRARSDTQYF.

This clonotype came up many times. The genes are TRBV24-1 and TRBJ2-1; 7 positions agree with TRBD2. Unmatched junction bases numbered 6, after V lost 4 bases and J lost 10 bases. The CDR3 is made up of 13 amino acids. Per the germline V gene, CDR1 is KGHDR and CDR2 is SFDVKD. The CDR3 DNA reads as TGTGCCACCAGTGACGCGGGAGTCCGAGAGCAGTTCTTC. It yields the protein CATSDAGVREQFF.

This clonotype came up many times. V is TRBV27 and J is TRBJ2-7; 12 positions match TRBD2. CDR3 length: 15 amino acids. CDR1 is MNHEY, CDR2 SMNVEV, per germline (reference sequence). Trimming removed 5 bases from V and 9 bases from J; junction bases left unmatched: 11. The CDR3: CASSISGTSGYRQYF. Here the CDR3 DNA reads TGTGCCAGCAGTATTTCCGGGACTAGCGGGTACCGGCAGTACTTC.

This clonotype was picked up many times. The J gene is TRBJ2-3, the V gene TRBV6-5; D gene ambiguous. This CDR3 has 14 residues. Per the germline V gene, CDR1 is MNHEY and CDR2 is SVGAGI. Trimming cost V 0 bases and J 0 bases, with 4 bases left between them. CDR3 amino acids: CASSYSTSTDTQYF. Written as DNA, the CDR3 is TGTGCCAGCAGTTACTCGACTAGCACAGATACGCAGTATTTT.

This clonotype was counted at least ten times. V gene TRBV7-9 combines with J gene TRBJ2-2; maybe TRBD2 (5 bases). Germline V gene lookup returns CDR1 SEHNR and CDR2 FQNEAQ (reference sequence). This CDR3 comprises 14 residues. V was cut by 5 bases and J by 3 bases, with 10 bases left in between. The CDR3 spells CASSQGLDTGELFF. CDR3 bases: TGTGCCAGCAGCCAAGGACTTGACACCGGGGAGCTGTTTTTT.

In its sample, this clonotype was seen a few times. The chain couples TRBV7-6 to TRBJ2-1; 7 bases fit TRBD2. The CDR3 sequence is 16 residues long. The junction had 12 bases not matched to a gene; V was cut back by 5 bases and J by 5 bases. Looked up from germline, CDR1 is SGHVS and CDR2 is FNYEAQ. The CDR3 spells CASSRGGGVMDNEQFF. DNA for the CDR3: TGTGCCAGCAGCCGCGGTGGGGGGGTCATGGACAATGAGCAGTTCTTC. Based on the CDR3 plus reference TRBV7-6 and TRBJ2-1, the full variable domain is GAGVSQSPRYKVTKRGQDVALRCDPISGHVSLYWYRQALGQGPEFLTYFNYEAQQDKSGLPNDRFSAERPEGSISTLTIQRTEQRDSAMYRCASSRGGGVMDNEQFFGPGTRLTVL.

In the case of this clonotype: The CDR3 carries no conserved terminal phenylalanine or tryptophan, so it likely arises from a read error. The rearrangement uses TRBV28 and TRBJ2-3; the D is unclear. The V and J ends lost 7 bases and 2 bases respectively, with 7 bases between them. The germline gives CDR1 MDHEN, CDR2 SYDVKM. CDR3 length: 12 residues. The CDR3 coding sequence is TGTGCCAGCACCACCGACACAGATACGCAGTATTAT. It is translated as CASTTDTDTQYY.

This clonotype has only a few counts. The rearrangement links TRBV20-1 to TRBJ2-5; D is unclear. This CDR3 has 12 amino acids. Trimming stripped 6 bases from V and 5 bases from J, with 13 bases between. Germline V gene sequence: CDR1 DFQATT, CDR2 SNEGSKA (reference sequence). CDR3 sequence: CSATTQRETQYF. CDR3 bases: TGCAGTGCCACAACCCAAAGGGAGACCCAGTACTTC.

This clonotype showed up many times. For the CDR3, the DNA is TGCAGTGCTAATCGGGTAGTAGGCAATCAGCCCCAGCATTTT. Translated: CSANRVVGNQPQHF. V is TRBV20-1 and J is TRBJ1-5; D is uncertain. The V gene lost 4 bases and the J gene lost 2 bases, with 12 bases spanning the gap. Looked up from germline, CDR1 is DFQATT and CDR2 is SNEGSKA (reference sequence). CDR3 length: 14 amino acids.